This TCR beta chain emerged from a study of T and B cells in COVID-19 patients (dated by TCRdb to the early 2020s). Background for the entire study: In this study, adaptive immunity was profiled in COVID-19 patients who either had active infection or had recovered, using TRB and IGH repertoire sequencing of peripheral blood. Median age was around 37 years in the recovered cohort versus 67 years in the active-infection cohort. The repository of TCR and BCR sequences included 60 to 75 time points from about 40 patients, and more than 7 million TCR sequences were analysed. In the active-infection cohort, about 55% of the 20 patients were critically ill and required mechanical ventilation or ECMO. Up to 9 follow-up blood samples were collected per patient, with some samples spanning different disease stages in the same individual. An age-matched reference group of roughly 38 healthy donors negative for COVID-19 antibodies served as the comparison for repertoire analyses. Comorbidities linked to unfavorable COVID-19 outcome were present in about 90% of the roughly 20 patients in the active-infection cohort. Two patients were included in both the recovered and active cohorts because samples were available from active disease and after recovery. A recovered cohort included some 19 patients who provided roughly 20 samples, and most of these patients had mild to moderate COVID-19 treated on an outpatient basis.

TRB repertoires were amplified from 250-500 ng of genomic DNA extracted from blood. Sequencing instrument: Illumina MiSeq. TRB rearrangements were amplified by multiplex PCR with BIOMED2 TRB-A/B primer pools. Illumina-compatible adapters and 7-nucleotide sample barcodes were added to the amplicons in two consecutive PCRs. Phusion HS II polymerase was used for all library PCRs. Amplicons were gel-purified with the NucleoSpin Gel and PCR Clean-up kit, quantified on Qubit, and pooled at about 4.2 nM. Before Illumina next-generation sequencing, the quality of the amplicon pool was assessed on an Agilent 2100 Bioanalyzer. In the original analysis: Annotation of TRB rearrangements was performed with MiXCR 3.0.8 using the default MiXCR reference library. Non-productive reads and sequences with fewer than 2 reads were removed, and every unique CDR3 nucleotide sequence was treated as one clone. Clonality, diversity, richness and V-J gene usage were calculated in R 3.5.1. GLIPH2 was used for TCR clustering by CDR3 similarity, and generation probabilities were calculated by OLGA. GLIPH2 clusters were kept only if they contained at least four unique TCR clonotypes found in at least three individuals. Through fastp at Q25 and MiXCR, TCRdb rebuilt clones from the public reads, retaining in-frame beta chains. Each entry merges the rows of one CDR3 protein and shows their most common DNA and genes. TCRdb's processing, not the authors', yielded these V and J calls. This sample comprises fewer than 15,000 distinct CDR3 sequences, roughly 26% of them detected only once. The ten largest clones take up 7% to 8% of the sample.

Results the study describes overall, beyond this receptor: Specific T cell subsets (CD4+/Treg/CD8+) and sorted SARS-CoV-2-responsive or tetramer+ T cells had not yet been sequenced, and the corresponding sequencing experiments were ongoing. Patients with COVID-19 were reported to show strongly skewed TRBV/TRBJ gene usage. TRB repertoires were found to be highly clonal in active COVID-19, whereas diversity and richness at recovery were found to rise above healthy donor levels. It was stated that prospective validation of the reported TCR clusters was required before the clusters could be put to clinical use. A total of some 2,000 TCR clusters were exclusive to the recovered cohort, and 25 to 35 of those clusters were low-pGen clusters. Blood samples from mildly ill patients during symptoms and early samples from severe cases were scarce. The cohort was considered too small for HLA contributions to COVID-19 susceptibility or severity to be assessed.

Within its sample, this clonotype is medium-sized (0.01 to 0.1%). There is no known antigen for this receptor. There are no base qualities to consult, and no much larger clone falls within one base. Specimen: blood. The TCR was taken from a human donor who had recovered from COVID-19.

The CDR3 is CASSPSSYEQYF. Read as DNA, the sequence is TGTGCCAGCAGTCCCAGCTCCTACGAGCAGTACTTC. The chain links TRBV6-2 or TRBV6-3 with TRBJ2-7; there is no confident call for the D gene. The germline ends are 5 bases apart after V is trimmed by 5 bases and J by 0 bases. The germline V gene yields MNHEY for CDR1 and SVGEGT for CDR2. The CDR3 runs 12 residues from the cysteine to the phenylalanine. Just CDR3 DNA is preserved here, 36 bases in frame from base 1.